Following are 4 T cell receptor beta chains from one sample sequenced in a study of post-analysis software for immune sequencing data. Tagging with unique molecular identifiers was a feature of the TCR beta cDNA libraries. Each CDR3 protein gets one entry after TCRdb re-called the PCR reads with MiXCR. The sample has over 150,000 distinct CDR3 sequences, about 37% seen once; the top ten hold 25% to 30%. The specimen was blood, collected after autologous hematopoietic stem cell transplantation. These receptors came from a girl between 5 and 17 years old with multiple sclerosis.

The genes are TRBV20-1 and TRBJ2-2; D uncertain. CDR1 is DFQATT, CDR2 SNEGSKA, per germline (reference sequence). V lost 6 bases and J 5 bases, leaving 10 bases between the germline ends. The length of the CDR3 is 12 residues. DNA for the CDR3: TGCAGTGCGAGACCACGAACCGGGGAGCTGTTTTTT. The encoded protein is CSARPRTGELFF.

This clonotype was observed a few times. The rearrangement links TRBV27 to TRBJ2-1, with D perhaps TRBD1 (6 bases). There are 13 residues in the CDR3. V was trimmed by 6 bases and J by 8 bases, leaving 14 bases between them. CDR1 and CDR2 from the germline V gene are MNHEY and SMNVEV (reference sequence). The CDR3 DNA reads TGTGCCAGCAGGGAACAGGGTCGGGATGAGCAGTTCTTC. It translates to CASREQGRDEQFF.

This clonotype showed up just once. This may be a read error, as it is one base from a much larger clone. This chain joins TRBV12-3 or TRBV12-4 and TRBJ1-2; D might be TRBD1 (6 bases). Trimming cost V 6 bases and J 6 bases, with 14 bases left between them. CDR3 length equals 13 residues. CDR3 coding DNA: TGTGCCAGCAGGCAGGTGGCAGGGGATGGCTACACCTTC. This codes for CASRQVAGDGYTF.

This clonotype was recorded at least ten times. The V call is TRBV6-2 or TRBV6-3, the J call TRBJ2-6; possible D gene TRBD1, 5 bases. This CDR3 spans 19 amino acids. Germline V gives CDR1 MNHEY, CDR2 SVGEGT. V was pared by 5 bases and J by 2 bases, with 22 bases between. CDR3 sequence: CASSAPTRATGTGANVLTF. CDR3 in DNA: TGTGCCAGCAGTGCCCCAACCAGGGCCACCGGCACTGGGGCCAACGTCCTGACTTTC.